This TCR beta chain originates from a study of molecular identifiers for immune sequencing clone quantification (dated by TCRdb to about 2018). Regarding the complete study: For a replicate experiment, RNA from around 18,000 or 91,000 naive CD8 T cells was divided into five aliquots, and four of the five aliquots were sequenced. CD8 T cells were used in a methods study to benchmark molecular-identifier clustering-based TCR repertoire sequencing (MIDCIRS) and TCR RNA copy counting. Paper-wide results and their limitations: Highly expanded clone sizes could be underestimated if identical TCR molecules share a barcode. Modeling gave 3 to 3.5 recovered TCR RNA copies per cell versus about 10 by digital PCR, implying approximately 30% capture efficiency. Spiked-in Jurkat TCR RNA equivalent to a single cell was reported to be detectable even among approximately 900,000 naive CD8 T cells. The naive libraries included spiked-in Jurkat TCR RNA (about nine copies' worth), and this Jurkat TCR RNA is not part of the donor repertoire. In CMV-specific effector cells, over 99% of molecules were held by clones above 20 RNA copies, whereas under 1% of molecules were held by such clones in naive cells. Without barcode sub-clustering, chimeric consensus sequences inflated TCR diversity; chimeras reached as high as 47%.

Measured from the cysteine to the phenylalanine, the CDR3 is 14 residues long. This entry keeps only the CDR3 DNA: 42 bases, framed from base 1. The germline V end is reduced by 7 bases and the J end by 6 bases; junction bases left unmatched: 12. CDR1 and CDR2 are read off the germline V gene (reference sequence) as MNHEY and SMNVEV. Libraries of naive CD8 T cells were built from around 18,000 to 910,000 sorted cells, with 10%, 30% or 50% of the purified RNA used. On a BD FACSAria II, naive CD8 T cells were FACS-sorted as CD8+CD4-CCR7+CD45RA+ and collected into RLT Plus buffer. To test detection sensitivity, Jurkat RNA equal to fewer than 13 TCR copies was added to samples of roughly 19,000-1,100,000 naive CD8 T cells. CD8 T cells were enriched using RosetteSep CD8+ T Cell Enrichment Cocktail and Ficoll-Paque, and the enriched cells then underwent ACK red cell lysis. On this clonotype: Its antigen remains unidentified. A much larger clone differs by one base, so this may be a read error.

Library generation was performed with PCR. The sequencing machine was a NextSeq 500. Bulk TCR libraries were generated as previously described, with the TCR primers listed in Table S5 used. Total RNA was purified with the Qiagen AllPrep DNA/RNA kit. Before analysis, reads from multiple sequencing runs of the same library were pooled. The study's own analysis went as follows. Only reads with exact TCR constant sequence were kept, trimmed to 150 nt, and grouped by their 12-nt molecular barcodes. Reads within each barcode group were sub-clustered using a 15% Levenshtein threshold, and quality-weighted consensus sequences were constructed for each RNA molecule. Non-functional sequences were discarded, and so were lower-count sequences lying one edit away from another sequence. On the basis of fitting two negative binomial distributions, barcode sub-clusters with fewer than 20% of the maximum read count were discarded. The public reads were reanalyzed by TCRdb: fastp trimming at Q25, MiXCR alignment, in-frame beta chains only. Every entry covers one CDR3 protein and lists the most common genes and DNA from its rows. In this record, the V and J calls reflect TCRdb's handling and not the investigators' own analysis. A total of around 100,000 distinct CDR3 sequences appear in this sample, over 30% of them only once. The ten most abundant clones make up about 4.2% of the sample.

The receptor was isolated from a human donor in good health. Some libraries in this study had Jurkat cell RNA spiked in. The chain joins TRBV27 to TRBJ2-7, with 7 middle bases fitting TRBD2. The specimen sequenced was naive CD8+ T cells from blood, with Jurkat cell RNA spiked in. In the paper's terms, the cell subset or site label means: FACS-sorted CD8+CD4-CCR7+CD45RA+ naive T cells. This receptor has the CDR3 CASNPGLEVREQYF. The DNA is TGTGCCAGCAACCCCGGACTAGAGGTGCGCGAGCAGTACTTC.